The 14 T cell receptor beta chains presented below share a single source sample, sequenced in a study of T cells after yellow fever vaccination. TCRdb re-derived calls from the 5' RACE reads in MiXCR, one entry per CDR3 protein. This sample yields 620,000 or so distinct CDR3 sequences, of which about 12% are seen a single time; 15% belongs to the top ten. The material was PBMCs, obtained on the day of the yellow fever booster vaccination. The receptors shown here come from a man between 25 and 39 years old who received the YFV17D yellow fever vaccine.

The rearrangement links TRBV6-2 or TRBV6-3 to TRBJ2-7; D uncertain. V was trimmed by 0 bases and J by 3 bases, leaving 21 bases between them. Germline CDR1 reads MNHEY; CDR2 reads SVGEGT. This CDR3 spans 18 amino acids. CDR3 loop: CASSYSSGSSNFLYEQYF. CDR3 in DNA: TGTGCCAGCAGTTACTCGTCGGGCAGCTCCAACTTTCTCTACGAGCAGTACTTC.

This clonotype was recorded a few times. The chain has TRBV4-1 and TRBJ2-7, with TRBD2 identical over 13 bases. V was pared by 2 bases and J by 0 bases, with 10 bases of the junction left unmatched. The germline gives CDR1 MGHRA, CDR2 YSYEKL. The CDR3 contains 19 residues. DNA for the CDR3: TGCGCCAGCAGCCAACTAGGACTAGCGGGAGTTGTGAGCTCCTACGAGCAGTACTTC. As protein: CASSQLGLAGVVSSYEQYF.

This chain links TRBV5-6 with TRBJ2-1, with 10 positions matching TRBD1. This CDR3 spans 16 amino acids. With 1 base clipped from V and 12 bases from J, the junction kept 13 bases outside the gene matches. CDR1 is SGHDT and CDR2 is YYEEEE in the germline V gene. CDR3 sequence: CASSLRLDRGAIGQFF. The CDR3 nucleotides are TGTGCCAGCAGCTTGCGTCTGGACAGGGGGGCAATTGGGCAGTTCTTC.

The chain employs TRBV5-4 and TRBJ1-1, with D possibly being TRBD1 (5 bases). This CDR3 region has 14 residues. CDR1 is SGHNT and CDR2 is YYREEE in the germline V gene (reference sequence). V was cut by 4 bases and J by 0 bases, with 10 bases left in between. CDR3 sequence: CASSQPGVNTEAFF. The CDR3 nucleotides read TGTGCCAGCAGCCAACCGGGGGTGAACACTGAAGCTTTCTTT.

The rearrangement links TRBV5-4 to TRBJ2-5, with 7 bases lining up with TRBD1. CDR3 length: 14 amino acids. Germline V gene sequence: CDR1 SGHNT, CDR2 YYREEE (reference sequence). V trimming: 4 bases; J trimming: 5 bases; junction bases outside the gene matches: 8. CDR3 residues: CASSIPTGMETQYF. CDR3 nucleotides: TGTGCCAGCAGCATCCCGACAGGGATGGAGACCCAGTACTTC.

This clonotype was seen more than once but under ten times. The rearrangement links TRBV20-1 to TRBJ2-2; D might be TRBD1 (5 bases). Germline V gives CDR1 DFQATT, CDR2 SNEGSKA (reference sequence). The CDR3 sequence is 13 residues long. Trimming took 6 bases from V and 6 from J, leaving 14 bases between them. The CDR3 region is CSAQGNRPGELFF. CDR3 nucleotide sequence: TGCAGTGCCCAGGGCAATCGTCCCGGGGAGCTGTTTTTT.

V and J are TRBV10-3 and TRBJ1-6, with TRBD1 as a possible D gene (6 bases). Looked up from germline, CDR1 is ENHRY and CDR2 is SYGVKD. V lost 3 bases, J lost 7 bases, and 10 bases lay in between. The CDR3 contains 14 residues. The CDR3 DNA sequence: TGTGCCATCAGTGACTTAGGGACAAATTCACCCCTCCACTTT. This translates into CAISDLGTNSPLHF.

The chain recombines TRBV30 with TRBJ1-1, with a tentative D call TRBD1 (6 bases). Germline lookup yields CDR1 GTSNPN and CDR2 SVGIG (reference sequence). V shed 0 bases and J shed 7 bases, with 15 bases lying between them. This CDR3 spans 14 amino acids. The CDR3 protein is CAWSVGQQRYEAFF. Here the CDR3 DNA reads TGTGCCTGGAGTGTGGGACAACAGAGATATGAAGCTTTCTTT.

This chain joins TRBV10-2 and TRBJ2-7; the D gene is possibly TRBD2 (6 bases). Germline CDR1 reads WSHSY; CDR2 reads SAAADI. This CDR3 has 15 amino acids. The ends were cut back, 2 bases at V and 3 bases at J, with 14 bases in the middle. CDR3 in amino acids: CASSERAGRNYEQYF. The CDR3 coding sequence is TGCGCCAGCAGTGAGCGGGCGGGAAGGAACTACGAGCAGTACTTC.

The V and J genes are TRBV29-1 and TRBJ2-1; 12 bases align to TRBD2. This CDR3 contains 14 residues. CDR1 is SQVTM, CDR2 ANQGSEA, per germline. Trimming cost V 5 bases and J 5 bases; bases outside gene matches: 4. DNA of the CDR3: TGCAGCGTTCGGACTAGCGGGATGCACAATGAGCAGTTCTTC. Translated, it gives CSVRTSGMHNEQFF.

This clonotype occurred many times. The genes are TRBV5-1 and TRBJ2-3, with TRBD2 identical over 15 bases. After removal of 4 bases from V and 5 bases from J, the junction contained 2 bases not matched to a gene. The V gene's germline CDR1 is SGHRS and CDR2 YFSETQ. This CDR3 has 15 residues. The CDR3 nucleotides read TGCGCCAGCAGCGGACTAGCGGGAGGGGGAGATACGCAGTATTTT. Translating gives CASSGLAGGGDTQYF.

This clonotype has only a few counts. This rearrangement joins TRBV10-2 to TRBJ2-5, with TRBD2 as a possible D gene (6 bases). The CDR3 is 13 amino acids. The V and J ends lost 3 bases and 2 bases respectively, with 7 bases between them. Per germline, CDR1 WSHSY and CDR2 SAAADI. The CDR3 coding sequence is TGCGCCAGCAGTGATGCGGGGCAAGAGACCCAGTACTTC. Translation: CASSDAGQETQYF.

This clonotype turned up a few times. The chain is built from TRBV30 and TRBJ2-1; 9 nucleotides line up with TRBD2. CDR1 GTSNPN and CDR2 SVGIG come from the germline V gene (reference sequence). Unmatched junction bases numbered 6, after V lost 1 base and J lost 8 bases. The CDR3 contains 14 residues. The DNA for the CDR3 is TGTGCCTGGAGTGGGGGGACTAGCAGGGATGAGCAGTTCTTC. It yields the protein CAWSGGTSRDEQFF.

This clonotype was picked up a small number of times. V gene TRBV11-2 combines with J gene TRBJ2-7; possibly TRBD2 for D (6 bases). The CDR3 extends over 13 amino acids. Germline CDR1 is SGHAT and CDR2 is FQNNGV. Deletions cut 5 bases from V and 4 bases from J, with 12 bases between. The CDR3 nucleotides are TGTGCCAGCAGCCAGGACTACCTGTACGAGCAGTACTTC. Its translation: CASSQDYLYEQYF.